The 14 T cell receptor beta chains given below trace back to one sample, sequenced in a study of shared clonotypes between healthy human individuals. Measured with immunoSEQ multiplex PCR; TCRdb has only the in-frame clones, and not every one. The sample holds about 2.3 million clones, roughly 90% seen once. The source material was naive CD4+ T cells from PBMCs. Subset in this sample: CD45RA+ positively selected. Every receptor here comes from a young man in good health. Some clones in this sample may be carry-over from other donors' samples.

The rearrangement joins TRBV6-1 to TRBJ2-1, with 10 positions matching TRBD2. CDR1 and CDR2 (germline): MNHNS, SASEGT. V shed 4 bases, J shed 2 bases, and the junction held 5 bases outside the gene matches. The CDR3 consists of 16 residues. CDR3 nucleotide sequence: TGTGCCAGCAGTGGAAGGACTAGCGGAACCTACAATGAGCAGTTCTTC. Amino acids: CASSGRTSGTYNEQFF.

The chain has TRBV28 and TRBJ2-3; D remains ambiguous. The CDR3 is 14 residues long. Germline V gene data show CDR1 as MDHEN and CDR2 as SYDVKM. V was trimmed by 6 bases and J by 3 bases, leaving 13 bases between them. The CDR3, as DNA: TGTGCCAGCAGGTCAACGTTCCATACAGATACGCAGTATTTT. It specifies CASRSTFHTDTQYF.

The rearrangement joins TRBV9 to TRBJ1-1; no definite D call. From germline, CDR1 is SGDLS and CDR2 YYNGEE. The V and J ends lost 0 bases and 1 base respectively, with 10 bases between them. This CDR3 is built from 15 residues. CDR3 sequence (DNA): TGTGCCAGCAGCGTAGTTGGGCCGACGAACACTGAAGCTTTCTTT. It specifies CASSVVGPTNTEAFF.

The rearrangement joins TRBV5-8 to TRBJ1-3, with unresolved D. V lost 0 bases and J lost 0, with 4 bases in between. Germline assignment: CDR1 SGHTS and CDR2 YDEGEE. The CDR3 is made up of 14 amino acids. CDR3 sequence (DNA): TGTGCCAGCAGCTTGGAGCGCTCTGGAAACACCATATATTTT. It encodes CASSLERSGNTIYF.

This clone was counted a few times. The V gene is TRBV7-8, the J gene TRBJ1-1; perhaps TRBD1 as D (5 bases). The CDR3 is 13 amino acids. Germline-derived CDR1 and CDR2 are SGHVS and FQNEAQ. V was clipped by 6 bases and J by 3 bases, with 11 bases between them. CDR3 sequence: CASRWQGYTEAFF. The CDR3 coding sequence is TGTGCCAGCAGGTGGCAGGGCTACACTGAAGCTTTCTTT.

Only one count was recorded for this clone. This chain connects TRBV6-1 to TRBJ1-3; unclear D gene. Trimming cost V 4 bases and J 0 bases, with 10 bases left between them. The CDR3 spans 15 residues. Looked up from germline, CDR1 is MNHNS and CDR2 is SASEGT. CDR3 region: CASSVPSFSGNTIYF. As DNA, the CDR3 is TGTGCCAGCAGTGTCCCCTCTTTCTCTGGAAACACCATATATTTT.

The rearrangement uses TRBV11-1 and TRBJ2-2, with 11 positions matching TRBD2. The CDR3 extends over 15 amino acids. The V segment lost 5 bases and the J segment 4 bases; nucleotides outside the gene matches: 3. Germline lookup yields CDR1 SGHAT and CDR2 FQDESV (reference sequence). CDR3 loop: CASSISGRGTGELFF. DNA for the CDR3: TGTGCCAGCAGCATTAGCGGGAGGGGCACCGGGGAGCTGTTTTTT.

The chain has TRBV18 and TRBJ1-5; 9 bases are shared with TRBD1. V gave up 2 bases and J gave up 7 bases; unmatched junction bases: 3. Germline V lookup: CDR1 KGHSH, CDR2 LQKENI. The CDR3 is 14 residues long. CDR3 residues: CASSPTQGAQPQHF. The CDR3, as DNA: TGTGCCAGCTCACCAACACAGGGGGCACAGCCCCAGCATTTT.

The chain uses TRBV28 and TRBJ1-2; the D gene is possibly TRBD1 (5 bases). Between the trimmed V and J ends, which lost 0 bases and 2 bases, there was a span of 13 bases. Germline assignment: CDR1 MDHEN and CDR2 SYDVKM. The CDR3 is 16 amino acids. In nucleotides, the CDR3 is TGTGCCAGCAGTTTATGGGCTGACAGACGGAACTATGGCTACACCTTC. This sequence encodes CASSLWADRRNYGYTF.

This clone turned up a few times. This chain links TRBV15 with TRBJ1-5; the D gene is possibly TRBD1 (5 bases). CDR1 is LNHNV and CDR2 is YYDKDF in the germline V gene (reference sequence). The V end lost 0 bases, the J end lost 1 base, and 7 bases lay between the germline ends. The CDR3 totals 15 residues. The CDR3 is CATSRDGGSNQPQHF. The CDR3 nucleotides read TGTGCCACCAGCAGAGATGGGGGGAGCAATCAGCCCCAGCATTTT.

The J gene is TRBJ2-5, the V gene TRBV27; D not certain. V lost 0 bases to trimming and J lost 5 bases, with 13 bases between them. CDR3 length: 15 residues. The germline gives CDR1 MNHEY, CDR2 SMNVEV (reference sequence). The CDR3, as DNA: TGTGCCAGCAGTTTATCCCGGACCCGGCAGGAGACCCAGTACTTC. Translation gives CASSLSRTRQETQYF.

As regards this clone: Other DNA sequences in the same sample also yield this CDR3. This chain connects TRBV7-9 to TRBJ2-5; D is undetermined. Germline CDR1 is SEHNR and CDR2 is FQNEAQ (reference sequence). V lost 0 bases, J lost 5 bases, and 4 bases lay in between. The length of the CDR3 is 12 residues. Here the CDR3 reads CASSLAGETQYF. The CDR3 DNA sequence: TGTGCCAGCAGCTTAGCGGGGGAGACCCAGTACTTC.

To note about this clone: At the DNA level, this CDR3 is encoded by other sequences in the same sample as well. This chain joins TRBV4-1 and TRBJ2-7, with TRBD2 identical over 11 bases. The CDR3 totals 17 residues. Germline V gene sequence: CDR1 MGHRA, CDR2 YSYEKL. V shed 1 base and J 2 bases; nucleotides not matched to a gene: 7. The CDR3 is CASSQGLAGGRTYEQYF. CDR3 in DNA: TGCGCCAGCAGCCAAGGGCTAGCGGGAGGTCGGACCTACGAGCAGTACTTC.

V gene TRBV19 combines with J gene TRBJ1-1; TRBD1 aligns across 8 bases. V dropped 1 base and J dropped 5; count of bases not matched to a gene: 6. This CDR3 is built from 15 residues. Germline V gene sequence: CDR1 LNHDA, CDR2 SQIVND (reference sequence). CDR3 sequence (DNA): TGTGCCAGTAGTATAGGTCCAGGGGGCCGGACTGAAGCTTTCTTT. This codes for CASSIGPGGRTEAFF.